One and the same sample provided the 23 T cell receptor beta chains below, sequenced in a study of T cell responses to AZD1222 COVID-19 vaccine (dated by TCRdb to 2020 to 2022). The time point label, read with the paper, signifies: about 28 days (+/-7) after the second vaccine dose. Library prep was done by the immunoSEQ multiplex PCR assay. In TCRdb, the immuneACCESS table is reduced to in-frame sequences with V and J assigned. These tables do not hold every clone; where another copy was compared, an unresolved V gene accounts for under half, and the others remain unexplained. This sample has roughly 100,000 clones in its table, and more than 85% of those were observed once. 7.5% to 9.5% of the sample is in the top ten clones. This sample comprised peripheral blood, obtained 28 days after the second AZD1222 dose. The receptor set was obtained from an adult who received the AZD1222 COVID-19 vaccine.

The chain has TRBV7-9 and TRBJ2-1; D perhaps matches TRBD1 (6 bases). This CDR3 is 14 amino acids long. Germline values: CDR1 SEHNR, CDR2 FQNEAQ (reference sequence). V lost 2 bases and J 7 bases, leaving 12 bases between the germline ends. CDR3 region: CASSLFPQGNEQFF. Here the CDR3 DNA reads TGTGCCAGCAGCTTATTTCCCCAGGGGAATGAGCAGTTCTTC. The whole variable domain, remainder taken from reference TRBV7-9 and TRBJ2-1, is DTGVSQNPRHKITKRGQNVTFRCDPISEHNRLYWYRQTLGQGPEFLTYFQNEAQLEKSRLLSDRFSAERPKGSFSTLEIQRTEQGDSAMYLCASSLFPQGNEQFFGPGTRLTVL.

By sample fraction, this clone is large. The gene calls are TRBV6-4 and TRBJ1-5; 7 bases match TRBD1. V trimming: 6 bases; J trimming: 7 bases; junction bases outside the gene matches: 6. Germline assignment: CDR1 MRHNA and CDR2 SNTAGT. This CDR3 region has 13 residues. CDR3 in amino acids: CASSPGGEQPQHF. The CDR3 nucleotides are TGTGCCAGCAGCCCAGGGGGGGAACAGCCCCAGCATTTT.

This chain connects TRBV7-9 to TRBJ2-4, with D perhaps matching TRBD2 (5 bases). The germline CDR1 and CDR2 sequences are SEHNR and FQNEAQ (reference sequence). Trimming removed 1 base from V and 7 bases from J, with 14 bases in between. CDR3 length equals 15 residues. The CDR3 DNA reads as TGTGCCAGCAGCTTAGGAGCCGCTGAGGGCAACATTCAGTACTTC. Its protein product is CASSLGAAEGNIQYF.

The chain carries TRBV27 and TRBJ1-1, with TRBD1 as a possible D gene (6 bases). This CDR3 is 17 amino acids long. V gave up 0 bases and J gave up 4 bases, with 18 bases separating them. From germline, CDR1 is MNHEY and CDR2 SMNVEV (reference sequence). The CDR3 sequence is CASSLSSRGGWGTEAFF. CDR3 sequence (DNA): TGTGCCAGCAGTTTATCGAGTAGGGGGGGCTGGGGCACTGAAGCTTTCTTT.

The chain couples TRBV2 to TRBJ2-7; D gene uncertain. Trimming stripped 6 bases from V and 3 bases from J, with 3 bases between. CDR1 and CDR2 from the germline V gene are SNHLY and FYNNEI. The CDR3 runs 10 residues. For the CDR3, the DNA is TGTGCCAGCAGCGGCTACGAGCAGTACTTC. It is translated as CASSGYEQYF.

The chain has TRBV7-9 and TRBJ1-4; D remains unclear. Deletions cut 7 bases from V and 8 bases from J, with 17 bases between. The CDR3 spans 14 residues. The germline V gene encodes CDR1 SEHNR and CDR2 FQNEAQ (reference sequence). The CDR3 loop reads CASTAPHLGEKLFF. Here the CDR3 DNA reads TGTGCCAGCACCGCACCCCACCTGGGCGAAAAACTGTTTTTT.

V usage is TRBV28 and J usage is TRBJ2-1; D is possibly TRBD1 (5 bases). V lost 5 bases, J lost 5 bases, and 7 bases lay in between. This CDR3 region has 12 residues. Per the germline V gene, CDR1 is MDHEN and CDR2 is SYDVKM. As DNA, the CDR3 is TGTGCCAGCAGTAAGGACAACAATGAGCAGTTCTTC. This gives the protein CASSKDNNEQFF.

The chain joins TRBV6-5 to TRBJ2-7, with D uncertain. CDR3 length equals 15 residues. Germline values: CDR1 MNHEY, CDR2 SVGAGI. V shed 7 bases and J shed 0 bases, with 16 bases lying between them. Here the CDR3 DNA reads TGTGCCAGCACCGATCGTGCTTACATCTCCTACGAGCAGTACTTC. This encodes CASTDRAYISYEQYF.

This chain links TRBV6-5 with TRBJ1-2; perhaps TRBD1 as D (5 bases). The CDR3 contains 13 residues. Germline V gene data show CDR1 as MNHEY and CDR2 as SVGAGI. The V and J ends lost 6 bases and 5 bases respectively, with 13 bases between them. The CDR3 is CASSPPGGYGYTF. The CDR3 DNA reads TGTGCCAGCAGCCCCCCCGGGGGGTATGGCTACACCTTC.

The chain employs TRBV28 and TRBJ2-5; D ambiguous. Per germline, CDR1 MDHEN and CDR2 SYDVKM. The V and J ends lost 4 bases and 7 bases respectively, with 13 bases between them. CDR3 size: 13 residues. The CDR3 nucleotides are TGTGCCAGCAGTTCGCGATCCCCGGGGACCCAGTACTTC. This codes for CASSSRSPGTQYF.

The chain combines TRBV5-5 with TRBJ1-4; D might be TRBD1 (6 bases). Trimming pared 0 bases from V and 3 bases from J, leaving 12 bases between. The germline V gene has CDR1 SGHKS and CDR2 YYEKEE (reference sequence). CDR3 length: 16 residues. The CDR3 loop is CASSLAGTIPNEKLFF. CDR3 DNA: TGTGCCAGCAGCTTGGCCGGGACAATTCCTAATGAAAAACTGTTTTTT.

CDR3 sequence reads: CASSRRGRVPPFNEQFF. CDR3 DNA: TGTGCCAGCAGCCGACGAGGAAGGGTCCCTCCCTTCAATGAGCAGTTCTTC. The chain couples TRBV14 to TRBJ2-1; D is ambiguous. CDR1 and CDR2 from the germline V gene are SGHDN and FVKESK. The CDR3 spans 17 residues. Trimming took off 4 bases at V and 6 bases at J, with 22 bases between the two ends.

J is TRBJ2-3 and V is TRBV7-3, with D hard to call. Trimming shortened V by 5 bases and J by 0 bases, and 15 bases separated the two germline ends. In germline, CDR1 is SGHTA, CDR2 FQGTGA. The CDR3 spans 16 residues. Here the CDR3 DNA reads TGTGCCAGCAGCGTCTCCCTCGTAGGTAGCACAGATACGCAGTATTTT. This gives the protein CASSVSLVGSTDTQYF.

Points on this clone: The same CDR3 arises from other DNA sequences in this sample as well. The genes are TRBV5-1 and TRBJ2-3; 8 positions match TRBD1. This CDR3 comprises 14 residues. V shed 0 bases, J shed 3 bases, and the junction held 0 bases outside the gene matches. CDR1 SGHRS and CDR2 YFSETQ come from the germline V gene. DNA for the CDR3: TGCGCCAGCAGCTTGGACAGGGGGACAGATACGCAGTATTTT. Amino acids: CASSLDRGTDTQYF.

The gene calls are TRBV5-6 and TRBJ2-2; D unresolved. The germline V and J ends were trimmed by 4 bases and 2 bases, with 12 bases remaining between them. Germline CDR1 is SGHDT and CDR2 is YYEEEE. The CDR3 extends over 15 amino acids. The CDR3 bases are TGTGCCAGCAGCCCATCGACATATAACACCGGGGAGCTGTTTTTT. It yields the protein CASSPSTYNTGELFF.

The genes are TRBV28 and TRBJ1-1; no clear D. Germline CDR1 and CDR2: MDHEN and SYDVKM. Deletions cut 5 bases from V and 2 bases from J, with 15 bases between. CDR3 length: 15 amino acids. The CDR3 DNA reads as TGTGCCAGCAGTCCATCCTGGGGAAGAAACACTGAAGCTTTCTTT. Amino acids: CASSPSWGRNTEAFF.

The chain has TRBV4-1 and TRBJ2-4; 7 positions match TRBD2. CDR1 is MGHRA, CDR2 YSYEKL, per germline. The CDR3 has 19 residues. V shed 4 bases and J 0 bases; nucleotides not matched to a gene: 15. CDR3: CASSPLLAPLRRAKNIQYF. CDR3 nucleotide sequence: TGCGCCAGCAGCCCCCTACTAGCGCCTCTACGAAGAGCCAAAAACATTCAGTACTTC.

This rearrangement joins TRBV19 to TRBJ1-4; D is perhaps TRBD1 (5 bases). Between the trimmed V and J ends, which lost 7 bases and 8 bases, there was a span of 17 bases. The CDR3 consists of 14 residues. Germline CDR1 and CDR2: LNHDA and SQIVND (reference sequence). The CDR3 protein is CASTTTQGKEKLFF. In DNA, the CDR3 is TGTGCCAGTACAACGACCCAGGGAAAGGAAAAACTGTTTTTT.

The chain has TRBV12-3 or TRBV12-4 and TRBJ2-3, with a tentative D call TRBD2 (6 bases). V was clipped by 9 bases and J by 2 bases, with 12 bases between them. This CDR3 has 13 amino acids. Here the CDR3 reads CASAAGNTDTQYF. The DNA of the CDR3 is TGTGCCAGTGCAGCGGGTAACACAGATACGCAGTATTTT.

This chain joins TRBV5-5 and TRBJ1-6, with a possible D match to TRBD1 (6 bases). This CDR3 spans 15 amino acids. The V gene's germline CDR1 is SGHKS and CDR2 YYEKEE (reference sequence). Trimming removed 4 bases at V and 7 bases at J, with 15 bases between. Here the CDR3 DNA reads TGTGCCAGCAGCAAGACAGGCATCTCGAATTCACCCCTCCACTTT. This gives the protein CASSKTGISNSPLHF. The full variable domain, in which reference TRBV5-5 and TRBJ1-6 provide the parts outside the CDR3, is DAGVTQSPTHLIKTRGQQVTLRCSPISGHKSVSWYQQVLGQGPQFIFQYYEKEERGRGNFPDRFSARQFPNYSSELNVNALLLGDSALYLCASSKTGISNSPLHFGNGTRLTVT.

The gene calls are TRBV6-5 and TRBJ2-7, with TRBD1 matching over 7 bases. Germline CDR1 is MNHEY and CDR2 is SVGAGI. J lost 5 bases, V lost 6 bases, and 7 bases had no gene match. CDR3 length equals 13 residues. The CDR3 here is CASRRQGGHEQYF. The CDR3 DNA reads TGTGCCAGCAGAAGACAGGGTGGTCACGAGCAGTACTTC.

The chain uses TRBV6-2 or TRBV6-3 and TRBJ2-3; D may be TRBD1 or TRBD2 (6 bases each). The V and J ends lost 10 bases and 0 bases respectively, with 14 bases between them. Germline loops: CDR1 MNHEY, CDR2 SVGEGT. The CDR3 is made up of 14 amino acids. CDR3 loop: CATSRGQSTDTQYF. The CDR3 region has the DNA TGTGCCACCAGCCGGGGGCAAAGCACAGATACGCAGTATTTT.

This chain joins TRBV5-8 and TRBJ2-3; D unclear. The CDR3 consists of 13 residues. CDR1 is SGHTS and CDR2 is YDEGEE in the germline V gene. Trimming removed 0 bases from V and 1 base from J, with 3 bases in between. The CDR3 loop reads CASSLAGTDTQYF. CDR3 bases: TGTGCCAGCAGCTTGGCGGGCACAGATACGCAGTATTTT.